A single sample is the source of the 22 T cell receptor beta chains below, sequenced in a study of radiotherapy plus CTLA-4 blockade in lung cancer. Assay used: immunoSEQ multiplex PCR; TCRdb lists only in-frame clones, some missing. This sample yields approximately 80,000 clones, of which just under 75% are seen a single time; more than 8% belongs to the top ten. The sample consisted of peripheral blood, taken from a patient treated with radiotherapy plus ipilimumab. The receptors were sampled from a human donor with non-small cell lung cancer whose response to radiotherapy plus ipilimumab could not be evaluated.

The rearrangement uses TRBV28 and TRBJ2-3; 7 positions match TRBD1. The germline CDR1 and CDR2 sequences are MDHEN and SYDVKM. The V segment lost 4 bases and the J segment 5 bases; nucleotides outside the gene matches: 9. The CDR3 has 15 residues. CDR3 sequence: CASSYRGSLEDTQYF. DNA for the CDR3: TGTGCCAGCAGTTACAGGGGATCTTTAGAAGATACGCAGTATTTT.

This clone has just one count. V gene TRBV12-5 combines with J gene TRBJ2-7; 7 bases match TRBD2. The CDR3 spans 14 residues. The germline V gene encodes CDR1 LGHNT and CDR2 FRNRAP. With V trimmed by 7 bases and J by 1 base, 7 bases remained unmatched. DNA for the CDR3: TGTGCTAGTGCTGGACGGGAGGCTTCCTACGAGCAGTACTTC. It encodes CASAGREASYEQYF.

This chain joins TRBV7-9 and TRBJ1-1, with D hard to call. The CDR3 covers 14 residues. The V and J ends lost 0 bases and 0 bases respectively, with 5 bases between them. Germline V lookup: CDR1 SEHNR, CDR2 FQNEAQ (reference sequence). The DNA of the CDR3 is TGTGCCAGCAGCTTAGCTCGGTTGAACACTGAAGCTTTCTTT. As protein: CASSLARLNTEAFF.

CDR3 nucleotides: TGTGCCAGCAGCTTAGGGCAGGGGGATAATGGCTACACCTTC. Translating it yields CASSLGQGDNGYTF. The J gene is TRBJ1-2, the V gene TRBV7-9; 7 bases line up with TRBD1. Trimming cost V 1 base and J 6 bases; bases outside gene matches: 5. Germline V gene lookup returns CDR1 SEHNR and CDR2 FQNEAQ (reference sequence). This CDR3 region has 14 residues.

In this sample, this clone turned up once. Here the CDR3 reads CASSYGGGNGYTF. Written as DNA, the CDR3 is TGTGCCAGCAGTTACGGGGGGGGCAATGGCTACACCTTC. The V call is TRBV6-5, the J call TRBJ1-2, with D possibly being TRBD1 (6 bases). CDR1 and CDR2 from the germline V gene are MNHEY and SVGAGI. V dropped 2 bases and J dropped 6 bases, with 10 bases sitting between them. The CDR3 runs to 13 residues.

The CDR3 coding sequence is TGTGCCAGCTCACCACGAGGAGGGGTTTTGGACAATCAGCCCCAGCATTTT. Protein: CASSPRGGVLDNQPQHF. The chain couples TRBV18 to TRBJ1-5, with TRBD1 as a possible D gene (5 bases). This CDR3 is 17 amino acids long. CDR1 and CDR2 (germline): KGHSH, LQKENI. V gave up 1 base and J gave up 3 bases, with 16 bases separating them.

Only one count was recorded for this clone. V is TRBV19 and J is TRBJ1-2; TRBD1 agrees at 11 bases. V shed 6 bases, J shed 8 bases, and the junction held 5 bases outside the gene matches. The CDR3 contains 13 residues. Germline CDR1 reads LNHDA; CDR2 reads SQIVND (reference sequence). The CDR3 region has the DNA TGTGCCAGTAGCCCGGACAGGGGGCTAGGCTACACCTTC. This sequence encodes CASSPDRGLGYTF.

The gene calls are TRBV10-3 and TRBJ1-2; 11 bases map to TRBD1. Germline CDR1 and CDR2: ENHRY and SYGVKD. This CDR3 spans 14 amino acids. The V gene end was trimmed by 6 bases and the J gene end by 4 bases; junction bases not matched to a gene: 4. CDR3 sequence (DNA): TGTGCCATCAGCTCCGGGACAGGGGGCTATGGCTACACCTTC. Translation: CAISSGTGGYGYTF.

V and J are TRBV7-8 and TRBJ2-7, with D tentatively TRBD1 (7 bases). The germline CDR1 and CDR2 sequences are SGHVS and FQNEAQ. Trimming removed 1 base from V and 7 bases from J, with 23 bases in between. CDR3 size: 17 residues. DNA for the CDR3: TGTGCCAGCAGCTTAGGACCGGGACAGAGCTTCGGGGGAGAGCAGTACTTC. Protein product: CASSLGPGQSFGGEQYF.

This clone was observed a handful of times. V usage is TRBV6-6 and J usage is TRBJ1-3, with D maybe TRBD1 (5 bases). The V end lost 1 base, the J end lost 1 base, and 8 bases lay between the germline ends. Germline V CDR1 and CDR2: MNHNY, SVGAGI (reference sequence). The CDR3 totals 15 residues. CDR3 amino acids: CASSYFGGSGNTIYF. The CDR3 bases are TGTGCCAGCAGTTACTTCGGGGGGTCTGGAAACACCATATATTTT.

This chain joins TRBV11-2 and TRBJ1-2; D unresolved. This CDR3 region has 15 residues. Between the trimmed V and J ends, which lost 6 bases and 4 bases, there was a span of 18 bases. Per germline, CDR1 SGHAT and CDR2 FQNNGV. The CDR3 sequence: CASRPPGREGYGYTF. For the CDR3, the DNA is TGTGCCAGCAGACCCCCGGGAAGAGAAGGCTATGGCTACACCTTC.

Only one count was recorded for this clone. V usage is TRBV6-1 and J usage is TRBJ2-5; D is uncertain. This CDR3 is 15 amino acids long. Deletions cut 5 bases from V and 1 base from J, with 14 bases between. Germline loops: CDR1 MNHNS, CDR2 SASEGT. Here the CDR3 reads CASSFGATLQETQYF. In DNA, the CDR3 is TGTGCCAGCAGTTTTGGAGCAACCCTCCAAGAGACCCAGTACTTC.

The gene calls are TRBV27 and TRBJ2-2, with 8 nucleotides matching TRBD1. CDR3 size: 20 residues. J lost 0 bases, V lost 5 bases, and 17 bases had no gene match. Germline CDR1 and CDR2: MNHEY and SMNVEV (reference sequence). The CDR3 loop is CASSRRRGHDRGSNTGELFF. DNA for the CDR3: TGTGCCAGCAGTCGGCGAAGGGGGCACGACAGGGGCTCGAACACCGGGGAGCTGTTTTTT.

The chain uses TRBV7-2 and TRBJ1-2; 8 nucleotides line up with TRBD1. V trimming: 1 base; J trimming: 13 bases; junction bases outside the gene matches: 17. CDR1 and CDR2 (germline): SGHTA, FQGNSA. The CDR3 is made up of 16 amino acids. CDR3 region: CASSLERGQGESPRTF. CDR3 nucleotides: TGTGCCAGCAGCTTAGAGAGAGGACAGGGAGAATCGCCTCGCACCTTC.

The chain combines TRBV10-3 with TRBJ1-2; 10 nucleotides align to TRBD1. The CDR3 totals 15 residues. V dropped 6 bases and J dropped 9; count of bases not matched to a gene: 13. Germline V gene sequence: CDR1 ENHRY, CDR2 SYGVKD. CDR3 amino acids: CAISNIKGQGNSYTF. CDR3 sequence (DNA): TGTGCCATCAGCAATATAAAGGGACAGGGGAATAGCTACACCTTC.

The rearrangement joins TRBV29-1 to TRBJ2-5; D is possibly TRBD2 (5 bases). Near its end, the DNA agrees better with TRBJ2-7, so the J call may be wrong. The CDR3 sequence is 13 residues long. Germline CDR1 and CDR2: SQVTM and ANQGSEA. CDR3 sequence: CSARGTDHYEQYF. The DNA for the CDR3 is TGCAGCGCCCGGGGAACAGACCACTACGAGCAGTACTTC.

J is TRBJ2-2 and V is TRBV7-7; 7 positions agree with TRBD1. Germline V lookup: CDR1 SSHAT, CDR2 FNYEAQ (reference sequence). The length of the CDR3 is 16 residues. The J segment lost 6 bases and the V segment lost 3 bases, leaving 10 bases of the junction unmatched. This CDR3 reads CASSLRQGGDAGELFF. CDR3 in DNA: TGTGCCAGCAGCTTGCGACAGGGTGGTGATGCCGGGGAGCTGTTTTTT.

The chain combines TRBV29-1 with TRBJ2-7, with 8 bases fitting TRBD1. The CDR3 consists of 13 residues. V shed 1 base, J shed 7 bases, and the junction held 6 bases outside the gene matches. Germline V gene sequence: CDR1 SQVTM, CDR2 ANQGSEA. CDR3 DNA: TGCAGCGTTGAAGTTTCAGGGGGCGGGGAGCAGTACTTC. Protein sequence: CSVEVSGGGEQYF.

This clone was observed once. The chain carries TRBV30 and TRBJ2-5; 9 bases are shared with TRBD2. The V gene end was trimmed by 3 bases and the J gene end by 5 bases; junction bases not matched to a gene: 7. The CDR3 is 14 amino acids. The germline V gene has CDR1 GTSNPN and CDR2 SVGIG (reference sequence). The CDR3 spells CAWSRRLAGETQYF. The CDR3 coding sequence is TGTGCCTGGAGCCGGAGGCTAGCGGGGGAGACCCAGTACTTC.

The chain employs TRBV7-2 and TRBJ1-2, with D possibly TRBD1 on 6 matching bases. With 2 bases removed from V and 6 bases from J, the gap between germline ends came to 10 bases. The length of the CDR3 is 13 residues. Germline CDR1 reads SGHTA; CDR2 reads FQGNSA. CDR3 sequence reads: CASSLQGSDGYTF. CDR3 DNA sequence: TGTGCCAGCAGCTTACAGGGGAGTGATGGCTACACCTTC.

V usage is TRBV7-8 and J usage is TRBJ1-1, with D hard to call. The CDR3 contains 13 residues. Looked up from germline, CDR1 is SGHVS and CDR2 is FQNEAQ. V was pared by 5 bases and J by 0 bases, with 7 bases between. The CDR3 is CASSAVLNTEAFF. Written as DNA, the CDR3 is TGTGCCAGCAGCGCAGTGCTGAACACTGAAGCTTTCTTT. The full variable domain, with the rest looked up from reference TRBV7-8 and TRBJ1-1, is GAGVSQSPRYKVAKRGQDVALRCDPISGHVSLFWYQQALGQGPEFLTYFQNEAQLDKSGLPSDRFFAERPEGSVSTLKIQRTQQEDSAVYLCASSAVLNTEAFFGQGTRLTVV.

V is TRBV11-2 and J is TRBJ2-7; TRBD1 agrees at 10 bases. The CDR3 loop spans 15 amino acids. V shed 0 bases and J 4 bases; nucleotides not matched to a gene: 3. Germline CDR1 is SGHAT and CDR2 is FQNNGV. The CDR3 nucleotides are TGTGCCAGCAGCTTAGACTTGGACAGGGGGTACGAGCAGTACTTC. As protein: CASSLDLDRGYEQYF.